The subject of this entry is one T cell receptor (beta chain). In its sample, this clone was seen a few times. Its antigen remains undetermined. The record has no base qualities; no much larger clone is one base away. The sample is drawn from a study of blood T cell repertoires in COVID-19 (dated by TCRdb to 2018 to 2020). Context from the whole study: Collaborator samples came from the United States, Italy and Spain and covered acute and convalescent phases of COVID-19. Where available, HLA class I and class II types were taken from metadata supplied by the sample provider and were not determined by assay-based typing. Sample metadata almost always included a de-identified subject ID, COVID-19 status, age in years and sex. The dataset comprised deeply sampled blood TCRbeta repertoires from subjects exposed to, actively infected with, or recovered from COVID-19. The samples were drawn from two sources: the first 160 participants of the ongoing ImmuneRACE study, and 1,254 subjects contributed by 6 global collaborators. The material from the prospective study consisted of cDNA or gDNA derived from T cells, B-cell-depleted T cells, or PBMCs. The repertoires were made available in a free public database intended to serve as a resource for research on the immune response to SARS-CoV-2. Here is what the overall study found, with its caveats: How much clinical and demographic metadata was included differed by source and by participant, and the metadata was provided uncurated.

Each collaborating institution followed its own protocols to collect whole blood in K2EDTA tubes. For TCRbeta analysis, collaborators shipped samples in one of three forms: frozen whole blood, isolated PBMCs, or DNA extracted from either of those sample types. TCRbeta CDR3 regions were amplified from genomic DNA by means of the immunoSEQ Assay, a bias-controlled multiplex PCR. The authors processed their data as follows. The number of nucleated cells in each sample was estimated from the amplification of reference gene primers within the assay. To quantify the absolute abundance of each unique TCRbeta CDR3 rearrangement, sequence reads were collapsed and filtered. Productive Simpson clonality was computed per sample as the square root of Simpson's diversity index over productive rearrangements. The clones in this table, taken by TCRdb from immuneACCESS, are in-frame only. Not every clone is retained; where verified, under half of the shortfall comes from an unresolved V gene, and the cause of the rest is unknown. D and trimming come from the DNA, and the V and J calls and clone size come from that table. For this sample there are 100,000 to 150,000 clones; 60% to 75% appear just once. Of the sample, under 2.5% falls within the top ten clones.

The sequenced sample was peripheral blood. The TCR was taken from a woman aged 65 to 85 with acute or convalescent COVID-19.

In nucleotides, the sequence is TGTGCCTGGAGTGTCCGTCGGCGGGGTGAAGCTTTCTTT. The encoded protein is CAWSVRRRGEAFF. The chain is made from TRBV30 and TRBJ1-1, with no confident D gene call. The germline V gene (reference sequence) provides CDR1 GTSNPN and CDR2 SVGIG. Trimming takes 0 bases from V and 7 bases from J, and the germline ends sit 12 bases apart. The CDR3 runs 13 residues from the cysteine to the phenylalanine. The kept DNA is CDR3 alone, 39 bases in frame from the first base.